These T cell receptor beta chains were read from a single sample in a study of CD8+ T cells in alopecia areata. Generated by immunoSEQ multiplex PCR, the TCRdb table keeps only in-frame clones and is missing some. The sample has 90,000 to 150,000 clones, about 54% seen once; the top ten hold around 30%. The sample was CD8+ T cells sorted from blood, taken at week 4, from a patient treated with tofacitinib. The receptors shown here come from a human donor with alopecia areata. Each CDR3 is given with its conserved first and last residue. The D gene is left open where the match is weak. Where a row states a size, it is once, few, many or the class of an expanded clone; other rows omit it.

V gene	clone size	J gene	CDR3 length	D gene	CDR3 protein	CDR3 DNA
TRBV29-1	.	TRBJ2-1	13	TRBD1	CSVGTGRGNEQFF	TGCAGCGTCGGGACAGGGCGGGGCAATGAGCAGTTCTTC
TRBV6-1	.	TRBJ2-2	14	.	CASSELEDTGELFF	TGTGCCAGCAGTGAACTAGAGGACACCGGGGAGCTGTTTTTT
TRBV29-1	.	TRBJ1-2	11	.	CSVPGGYGYTF	TGCAGCGTCCCCGGGGGATATGGCTACACCTTC
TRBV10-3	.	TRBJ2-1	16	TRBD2	CAISVGLAGTYNEQFF	TGTGCCATCAGTGTGGGACTAGCGGGTACCTACAATGAGCAGTTCTTC
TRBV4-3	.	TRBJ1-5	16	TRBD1	CASSQDRGGGSQPQHF	TGCGCCAGCAGCCAAGATAGAGGGGGCGGGAGTCAGCCCCAGCATTTT
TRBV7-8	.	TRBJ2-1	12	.	CASAYYRDEQFF	TGTGCCAGCGCATACTATCGGGATGAGCAGTTCTTC
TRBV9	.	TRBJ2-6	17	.	CASSPHSGVSGANVLTF	TGTGCCAGCAGCCCCCACTCTGGAGTCTCTGGGGCCAACGTCCTGACTTTC
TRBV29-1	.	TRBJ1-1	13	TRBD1	CSVEEGTGTEAFF	TGCAGCGTTGAAGAAGGGACAGGGACTGAAGCTTTCTTT
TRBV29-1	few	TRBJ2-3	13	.	CSVQTSSTDTQYF	TGCAGCGTTCAGACCTCTAGCACAGATACGCAGTATTTT
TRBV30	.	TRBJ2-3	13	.	CAWSVRVSDTQYF	TGTGCCTGGAGTGTACGTGTCTCCGATACGCAGTATTTT
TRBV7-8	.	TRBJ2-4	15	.	CASSLEEEGKNIQYF	TGTGCCAGCAGCTTAGAAGAGGAGGGCAAAAACATTCAGTACTTC
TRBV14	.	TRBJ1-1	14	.	CASSLSGVGTEAFF	TGTGCCAGCAGCCTCTCCGGAGTTGGCACTGAAGCTTTCTTT